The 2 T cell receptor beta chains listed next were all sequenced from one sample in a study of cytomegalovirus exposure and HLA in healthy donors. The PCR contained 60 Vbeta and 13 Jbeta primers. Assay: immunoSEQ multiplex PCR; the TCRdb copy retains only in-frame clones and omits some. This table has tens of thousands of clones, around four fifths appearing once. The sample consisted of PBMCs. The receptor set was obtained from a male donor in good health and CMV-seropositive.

The CDR3 nucleotides read TGTGCCTGGGGGATGGGACTAGGTCCCCTGAGGGAGCAGTACTTC. Translating it yields CAWGMGLGPLREQYF. The rearrangement joins TRBV30 to TRBJ2-7, with 8 bases aligning to TRBD2. The CDR3 runs 15 residues. J gave up 7 bases and V 5 bases, and 16 bases lay outside the gene matches. Germline V gives CDR1 GTSNPN, CDR2 SVGIG (reference sequence).

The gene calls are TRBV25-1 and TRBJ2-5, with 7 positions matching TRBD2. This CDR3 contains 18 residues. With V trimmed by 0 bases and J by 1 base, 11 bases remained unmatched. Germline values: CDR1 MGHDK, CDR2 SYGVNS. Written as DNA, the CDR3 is TGTGCCAGCAGTGAATACAGTCGGAGGCTAGCGGTCCAAGAGACCCAGTACTTC. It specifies CASSEYSRRLAVQETQYF.